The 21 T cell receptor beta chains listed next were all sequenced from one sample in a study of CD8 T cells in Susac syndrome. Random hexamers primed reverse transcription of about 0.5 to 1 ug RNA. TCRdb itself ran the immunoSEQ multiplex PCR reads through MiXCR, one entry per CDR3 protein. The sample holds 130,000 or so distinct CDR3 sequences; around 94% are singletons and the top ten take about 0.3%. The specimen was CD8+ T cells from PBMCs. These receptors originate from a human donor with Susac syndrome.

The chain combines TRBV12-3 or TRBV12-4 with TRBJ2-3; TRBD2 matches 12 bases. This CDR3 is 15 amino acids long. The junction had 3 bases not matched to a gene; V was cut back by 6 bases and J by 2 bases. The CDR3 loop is CASRASGGDTDTQYF. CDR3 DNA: TGTGCCAGCAGGGCTAGCGGGGGGGACACAGATACGCAGTATTTT.

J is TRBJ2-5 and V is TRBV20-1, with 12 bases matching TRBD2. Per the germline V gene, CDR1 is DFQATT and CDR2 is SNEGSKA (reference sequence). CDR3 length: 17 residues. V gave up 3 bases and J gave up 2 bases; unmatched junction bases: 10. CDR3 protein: CSARDRLAGALQETQYF. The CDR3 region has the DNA TGCAGTGCTAGGGACCGACTAGCGGGGGCGTTACAAGAGACCCAGTACTTC.

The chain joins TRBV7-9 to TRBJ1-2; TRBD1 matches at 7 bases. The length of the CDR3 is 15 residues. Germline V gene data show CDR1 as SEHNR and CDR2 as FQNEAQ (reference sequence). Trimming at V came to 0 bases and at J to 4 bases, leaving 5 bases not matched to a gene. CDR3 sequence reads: CASSLAPTGAYGYTF. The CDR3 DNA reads TGTGCCAGCAGCTTAGCCCCAACAGGGGCCTATGGCTACACCTTC.

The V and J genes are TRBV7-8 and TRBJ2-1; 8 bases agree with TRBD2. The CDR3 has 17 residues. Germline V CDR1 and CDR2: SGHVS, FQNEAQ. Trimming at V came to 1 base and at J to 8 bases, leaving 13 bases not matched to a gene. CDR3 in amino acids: CASSLVPPSGGTYEQFF. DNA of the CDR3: TGTGCCAGCAGCTTAGTACCACCCAGCGGGGGAACGTATGAGCAGTTCTTC. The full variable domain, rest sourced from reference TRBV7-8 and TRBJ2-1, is GAGVSQSPRYKVAKRGQDVALRCDPISGHVSLFWYQQALGQGPEFLTYFQNEAQLDKSGLPSDRFFAERPEGSVSTLKIQRTQQEDSAVYLCASSLVPPSGGTYEQFFGPGTRLTVL.

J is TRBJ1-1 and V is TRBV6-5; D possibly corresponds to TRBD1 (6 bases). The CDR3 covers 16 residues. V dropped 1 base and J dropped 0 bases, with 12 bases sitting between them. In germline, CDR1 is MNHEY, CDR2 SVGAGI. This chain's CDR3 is CASSYLPQGLNTEAFF. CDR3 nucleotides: TGTGCCAGCAGTTACTTGCCGCAGGGGCTGAACACTGAAGCTTTCTTT.

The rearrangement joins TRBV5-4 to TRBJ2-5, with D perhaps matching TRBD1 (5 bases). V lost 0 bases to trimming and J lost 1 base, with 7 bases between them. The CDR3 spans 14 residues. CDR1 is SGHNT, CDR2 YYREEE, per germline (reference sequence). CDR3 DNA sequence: TGTGCCAGCAGCTTGGCAGGGATCCAAGAGACCCAGTACTTC. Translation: CASSLAGIQETQYF.

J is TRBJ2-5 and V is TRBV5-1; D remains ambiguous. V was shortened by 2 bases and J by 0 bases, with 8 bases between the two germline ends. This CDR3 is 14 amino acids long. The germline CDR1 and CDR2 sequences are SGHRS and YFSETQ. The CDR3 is CASSFNFDQETQYF. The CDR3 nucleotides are TGCGCCAGCAGCTTCAACTTCGACCAAGAGACCCAGTACTTC.

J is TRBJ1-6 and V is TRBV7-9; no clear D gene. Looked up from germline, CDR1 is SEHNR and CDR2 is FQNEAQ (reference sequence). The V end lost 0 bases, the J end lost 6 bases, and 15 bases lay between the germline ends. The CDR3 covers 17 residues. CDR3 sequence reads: CASSLAAGVAINSPLHF. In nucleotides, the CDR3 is TGTGCCAGCAGCTTAGCTGCCGGGGTCGCCATTAATTCACCCCTCCACTTT.

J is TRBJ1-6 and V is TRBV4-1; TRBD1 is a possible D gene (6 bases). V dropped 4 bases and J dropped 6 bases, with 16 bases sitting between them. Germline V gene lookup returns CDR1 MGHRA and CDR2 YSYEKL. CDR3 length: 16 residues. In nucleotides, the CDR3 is TGCGCCAGCAGCCTAGAGACAGGCTCTACTAATTCACCCCTCCACTTT. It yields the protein CASSLETGSTNSPLHF.

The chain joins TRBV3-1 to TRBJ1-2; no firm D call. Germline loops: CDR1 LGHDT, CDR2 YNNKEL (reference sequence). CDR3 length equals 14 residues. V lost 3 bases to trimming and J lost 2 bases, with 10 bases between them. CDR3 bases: TGTGCCAGCAGCCAGGAGGGCACCAACTATGGCTACACCTTC. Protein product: CASSQEGTNYGYTF.

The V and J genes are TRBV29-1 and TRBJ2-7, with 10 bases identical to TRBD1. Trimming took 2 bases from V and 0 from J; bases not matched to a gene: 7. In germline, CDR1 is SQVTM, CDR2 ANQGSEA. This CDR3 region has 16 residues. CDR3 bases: TGCAGCGTTGAATCGGGGACAGGGGTCCGCTCCTACGAGCAGTACTTC. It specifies CSVESGTGVRSYEQYF.

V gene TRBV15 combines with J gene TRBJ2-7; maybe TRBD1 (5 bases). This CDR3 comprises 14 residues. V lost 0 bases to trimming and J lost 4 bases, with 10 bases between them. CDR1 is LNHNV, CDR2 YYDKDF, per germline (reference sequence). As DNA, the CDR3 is TGTGCCACCAGCAGAGATGGGGCTTTGTACGAGCAGTACTTC. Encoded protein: CATSRDGALYEQYF.

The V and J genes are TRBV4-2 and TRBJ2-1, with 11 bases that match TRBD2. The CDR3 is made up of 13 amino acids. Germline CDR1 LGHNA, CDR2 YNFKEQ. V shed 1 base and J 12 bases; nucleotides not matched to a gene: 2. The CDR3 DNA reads TGTGCCAGCAGCCAAGTTCTAGCGGGGGGGCAGTTCTTC. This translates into CASSQVLAGGQFF.

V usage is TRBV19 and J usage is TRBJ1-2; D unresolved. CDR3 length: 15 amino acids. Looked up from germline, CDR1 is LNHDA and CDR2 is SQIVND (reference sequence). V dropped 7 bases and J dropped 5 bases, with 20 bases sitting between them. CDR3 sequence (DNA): TGTGCCAGTATCACCTCCTGGGGATCCACTTATGGCTACACCTTC. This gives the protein CASITSWGSTYGYTF.

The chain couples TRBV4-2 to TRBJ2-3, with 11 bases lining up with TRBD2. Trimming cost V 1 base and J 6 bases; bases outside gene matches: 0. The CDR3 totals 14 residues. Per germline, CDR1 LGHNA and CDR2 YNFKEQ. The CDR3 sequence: CASSQGTSGDTQYF. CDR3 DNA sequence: TGTGCCAGCAGCCAAGGGACTAGCGGGGATACGCAGTATTTT.

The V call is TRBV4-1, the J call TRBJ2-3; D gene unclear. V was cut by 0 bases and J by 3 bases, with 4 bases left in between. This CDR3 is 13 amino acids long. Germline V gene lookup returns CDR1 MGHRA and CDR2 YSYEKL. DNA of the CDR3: TGCGCCAGCAGCCAAGATAAGACAGATACGCAGTATTTT. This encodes CASSQDKTDTQYF.

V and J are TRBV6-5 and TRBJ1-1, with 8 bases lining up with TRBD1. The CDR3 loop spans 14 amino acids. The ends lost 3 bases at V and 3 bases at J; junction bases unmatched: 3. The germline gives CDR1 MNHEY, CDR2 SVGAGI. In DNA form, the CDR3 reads TGTGCCAGCAGTTATACAGGGGGGGACACTGAAGCTTTCTTT. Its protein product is CASSYTGGDTEAFF.

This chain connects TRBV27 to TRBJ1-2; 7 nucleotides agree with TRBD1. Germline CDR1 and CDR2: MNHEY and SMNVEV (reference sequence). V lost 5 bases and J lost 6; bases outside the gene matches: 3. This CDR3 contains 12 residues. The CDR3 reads CASSQGGDGYTF. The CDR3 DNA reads TGTGCCAGCAGTCAGGGGGGGGATGGCTACACCTTC.

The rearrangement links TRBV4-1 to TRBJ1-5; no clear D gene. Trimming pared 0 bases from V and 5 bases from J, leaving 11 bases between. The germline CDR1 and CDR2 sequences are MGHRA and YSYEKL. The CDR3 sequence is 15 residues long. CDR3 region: CASSQEPRQDQPQHF. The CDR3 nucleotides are TGCGCCAGCAGCCAAGAACCTCGCCAAGATCAGCCCCAGCATTTT.

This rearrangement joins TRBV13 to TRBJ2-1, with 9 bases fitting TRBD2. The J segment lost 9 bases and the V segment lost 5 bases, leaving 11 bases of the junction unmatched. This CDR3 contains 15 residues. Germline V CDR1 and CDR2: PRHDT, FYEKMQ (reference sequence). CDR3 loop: CASSVPGTSMSEQFF. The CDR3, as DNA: TGTGCCAGCAGCGTCCCCGGGACTAGCATGAGTGAGCAGTTCTTC.

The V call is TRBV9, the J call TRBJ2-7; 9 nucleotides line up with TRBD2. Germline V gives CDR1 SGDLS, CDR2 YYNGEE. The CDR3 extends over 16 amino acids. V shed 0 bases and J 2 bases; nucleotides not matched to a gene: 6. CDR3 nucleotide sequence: TGTGCCAGCAGCGTAGGGCGGGGGGGCCAGGCCTACGAGCAGTACTTC. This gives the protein CASSVGRGGQAYEQYF.